This is a list of T cell receptor beta chains from one sample in a study of cytomegalovirus exposure and HLA in healthy donors. Sequencing used immunoSEQ multiplex PCR; TCRdb keeps in-frame clones, though not all of them. Of tens of thousands of clones in the sample, under 85% were seen once. The sequencing sample was made of PBMCs. These receptors were collected from a man aged 30 to 45 in good health and CMV-seronegative. Each CDR3 is given with its conserved first and last residue. The order of the fields is J gene, V gene, clone size, D gene, CDR3 DNA, CDR3 protein. A D gene is named only where the DNA matches it firmly. The size of a clone is reported for some rows only, either as once, few or many, or as a class for expanded clones.

J: TRBJ1-2
V: TRBV7-8
size: -
D: -
DNA: TGTGCCAGCTATATGGGCGGCGGGAATGGCTACACCTTC
CDR3: CASYMGGGNGYTF

J: TRBJ1-1
V: TRBV29-1
size: -
D: TRBD1
DNA: TGCAGCGTTACAGGGGTGGGTACTGAAGCTTTCTTT
CDR3: CSVTGVGTEAFF

J: TRBJ2-1
V: TRBV5-1
size: -
D: -
DNA: TGCGCCAGCAGTTTCCTACAGGGAAGCTCCTACAATGAGCAGTTCTTC
CDR3: CASSFLQGSSYNEQFF

J: TRBJ2-4
V: TRBV30
size: -
D: -
DNA: TGTGCCTGGAGTGCACAGGGTATGGGTGCCAAAAACATTCAGTACTTC
CDR3: CAWSAQGMGAKNIQYF

J: TRBJ2-1
V: TRBV4-3
size: -
D: TRBD2
DNA: TGCGCCAGCACCCATTTCTCGGCTAGCGGGCTCGGTGAGCAGTTCTTC
CDR3: CASTHFSASGLGEQFF

J: TRBJ2-6
V: TRBV4-2
size: -
D: -
DNA: TGTGCCAGCAGCCGGGACAAGGAGTCTGGGGCCAACGTCCTGACTTTC
CDR3: CASSRDKESGANVLTF

J: TRBJ1-2
V: TRBV4-1
size: -
D: TRBD1
DNA: TGCGCCAGCAGCCAACTCACCGGGACGGGACAGCCTGGCTACACCTTC
CDR3: CASSQLTGTGQPGYTF

J: TRBJ1-4
V: TRBV12-5
size: -
D: TRBD1
DNA: TGTGCTAGTGGTTTGGGGGGACAGGGGAATGAAAAACTGTTTTTT
CDR3: CASGLGGQGNEKLFF

J: TRBJ2-7
V: TRBV19
size: -
D: -
DNA: TGTGCCAGTAGTATAAACAGGTACGAGCAGTACTTC
CDR3: CASSINRYEQYF

J: TRBJ2-7
V: TRBV10-3
size: -
D: -
DNA: TGTGCCACCCAAACTGAGGACTTCAACACCTACGAGCAGTACTTC
CDR3: CATQTEDFNTYEQYF

J: TRBJ2-2
V: TRBV5-4
size: -
D: TRBD1
DNA: TGTGCCAGCAGCCCTCCGGACAGGGGGCCTTACGGGGAGCTGTTTTTT
CDR3: CASSPPDRGPYGELFF

J: TRBJ1-2
V: TRBV5-1
size: few
D: -
DNA: TGCGCCAGCAGCTTGGCCTCCCGGGATGGCTACACCTTC
CDR3: CASSLASRDGYTF

J: TRBJ1-1
V: TRBV14
size: -
D: -
DNA: TGTGCCAGCAGCCGAGGGAGTGGCACTGAAGCTTTCTTT
CDR3: CASSRGSGTEAFF

J: TRBJ1-4
V: TRBV30
size: -
D: TRBD1
DNA: TGTGCCTGGATCGGGACAGGGTACGGAACTAATGAAAAACTGTTTTTT
CDR3: CAWIGTGYGTNEKLFF

J: TRBJ1-3
V: TRBV19
size: few
D: -
DNA: TGTGCCAGTACCCCCAGAAACTCTGGAAACACCATATATTTT
CDR3: CASTPRNSGNTIYF

J: TRBJ2-1
V: TRBV6-1
size: -
D: TRBD2
DNA: TGTGCCAGCACCCTGGGGGGGAGTAATGAGCAGTTCTTC
CDR3: CASTLGGSNEQFF

J: TRBJ1-1
V: TRBV7-6
size: -
D: -
DNA: TGTGCCAGCAGCTTAGGACAGGCGAACACTGAAGCTTTCTTT
CDR3: CASSLGQANTEAFF

J: TRBJ1-4
V: TRBV27
size: -
D: -
DNA: TGTGCCAGCAGTTTAATCCAGGGGACGGGCGGCAGAGAAAAACTGTTTTTT
CDR3: CASSLIQGTGGREKLFF

J: TRBJ1-5
V: TRBV19
size: -
D: -
DNA: TGTGCCAGTAGCCTCACTTTGGGCAATCAGCCCCAGCATTTT
CDR3: CASSLTLGNQPQHF

J: TRBJ1-6
V: TRBV6-5
size: -
D: TRBD1
DNA: TGTGCCAGCAGTTCCGGACAGGGGGATTCACCCCTCCACTTT
CDR3: CASSSGQGDSPLHF

J: TRBJ1-3
V: TRBV4-2
size: once
D: -
DNA: TGTGCCAGCAGCCAAGATCCGGACTCTTCTGGAAACACCATATATTTT
CDR3: CASSQDPDSSGNTIYF

J: TRBJ2-4
V: TRBV30
size: few
D: TRBD1
DNA: TGTGCCTGGGGAGACAGGGAAATTCCTAACGGCGTTCAGTACTTC
CDR3: CAWGDREIPNGVQYF

J: TRBJ1-1
V: TRBV19
size: -
D: TRBD1
DNA: TGTGCCAGTAATATCCCCGGACAGGGGGCCTCCAACACTGAAGCTTTCTTT
CDR3: CASNIPGQGASNTEAFF

J: TRBJ2-5
V: TRBV5-8
size: -
D: -
DNA: TGTGCCAGCAGCTTGGGGGCGGAGACCCAGTACTTC
CDR3: CASSLGAETQYF

J: TRBJ2-7
V: TRBV9
size: -
D: -
DNA: TGTGCCAGCAGCGTAGCCCAGGGCCCCTACGAGCAGTACTTC
CDR3: CASSVAQGPYEQYF

J: TRBJ2-1
V: TRBV5-1
size: few
D: -
DNA: TGCGCCAGCAGCTTGGTCTCAGGGGAATTCGGCAATGAGCAGTTCTTC
CDR3: CASSLVSGEFGNEQFF

J: TRBJ2-7
V: TRBV10-2
size: -
D: -
DNA: TGCGCCAGCTCCCGCGACATGACAGGTCGGTACGAGCAGTACTTC
CDR3: CASSRDMTGRYEQYF

J: TRBJ1-1
V: TRBV5-1
size: -
D: -
DNA: TGCGCCAGCAGCCCTGAGATCGGTAACACTGAAGCTTTCTTT
CDR3: CASSPEIGNTEAFF

J: TRBJ1-6
V: TRBV7-8
size: -
D: TRBD1
DNA: TGTGCCAGCAGCCCGCCGGGGACAGGCTATAATTCACCCCTCCACTTT
CDR3: CASSPPGTGYNSPLHF

J: TRBJ2-1
V: TRBV9
size: -
D: -
DNA: TGTGCCAGCAACCCGACATCCCGGCCCAATGAGCAGTTCTTC
CDR3: CASNPTSRPNEQFF

J: TRBJ1-1
V: TRBV9
size: -
D: TRBD1
DNA: TGTGCCAGCAGCGCCGACAGGGGGACTGCGGGGACTGAAGCTTTCTTT
CDR3: CASSADRGTAGTEAFF

J: TRBJ1-5
V: TRBV30
size: few
D: TRBD1
DNA: TGTGCCTGGAGTTTAGGGGGCGATCAGCCCCAGCATTTT
CDR3: CAWSLGGDQPQHF

J: TRBJ1-1
V: TRBV7-9
size: -
D: TRBD1
DNA: TGTGCCAGCAGCTCGACAGGGGATAGGGTTGAAGCTTTCTTT
CDR3: CASSSTGDRVEAFF

J: TRBJ1-2
V: TRBV7-2
size: once
D: -
DNA: TGTGCCAGCAGCTTAGCGGGCAGGGAGGTCTATGGCTACACCTTC
CDR3: CASSLAGREVYGYTF

J: TRBJ1-5
V: TRBV7-8
size: -
D: -
DNA: TGTGCCAGCAGTCCTAGCGGGTATAGCAATCAGCCCCAGCATTTT
CDR3: CASSPSGYSNQPQHF

J: TRBJ2-5
V: TRBV2
size: -
D: -
DNA: TGTGCCAGCGTTATGGGCGTGTACCAAGAGACCCAGTACTTC
CDR3: CASVMGVYQETQYF

J: TRBJ1-3
V: TRBV2
size: -
D: -
DNA: TGTGCCAGCAATCCCCAGGGGCTCTCTGGAAACACCATATATTTT
CDR3: CASNPQGLSGNTIYF